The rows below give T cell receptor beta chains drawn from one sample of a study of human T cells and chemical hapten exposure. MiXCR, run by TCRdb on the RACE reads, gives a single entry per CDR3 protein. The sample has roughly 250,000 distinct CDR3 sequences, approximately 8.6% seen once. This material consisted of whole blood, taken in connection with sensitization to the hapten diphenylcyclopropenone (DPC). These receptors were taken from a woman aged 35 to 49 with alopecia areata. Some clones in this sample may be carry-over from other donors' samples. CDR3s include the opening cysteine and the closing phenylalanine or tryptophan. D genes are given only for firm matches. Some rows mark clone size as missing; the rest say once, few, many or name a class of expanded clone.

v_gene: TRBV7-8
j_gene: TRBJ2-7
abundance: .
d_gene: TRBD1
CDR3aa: CASSWTGGFASYEQYF
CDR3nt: TGTGCCAGCAGCTGGACAGGGGGATTCGCCTCCTACGAGCAGTACTTC

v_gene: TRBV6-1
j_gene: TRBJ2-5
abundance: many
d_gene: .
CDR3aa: CASRSGETQYF
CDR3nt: TGTGCCTCCCGCAGCGGAGAGACCCAGTACTTC

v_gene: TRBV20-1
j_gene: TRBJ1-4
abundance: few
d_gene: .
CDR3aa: CSALQAPELTKLFF
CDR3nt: TGCAGTGCTTTACAGGCACCGGAACTAACAAAACTGTTTTTT

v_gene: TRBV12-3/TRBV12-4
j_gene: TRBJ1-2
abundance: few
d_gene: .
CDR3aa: CASSLEPGNHGYTF
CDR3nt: TGTGCCAGCAGTTTAGAGCCGGGAAACCATGGCTACACCTTC

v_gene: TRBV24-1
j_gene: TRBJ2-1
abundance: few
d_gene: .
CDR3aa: CATSDVWTEGNEQFF
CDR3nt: TGTGCCACCAGTGATGTGTGGACCGAGGGGAATGAGCAGTTCTTC

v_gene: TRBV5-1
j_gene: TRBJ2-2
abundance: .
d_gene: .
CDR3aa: CASSLGATTNTGELFF
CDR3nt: TGCGCCAGCAGCTTGGGAGCGACCACGAACACCGGGGAGCTGTTTTTT

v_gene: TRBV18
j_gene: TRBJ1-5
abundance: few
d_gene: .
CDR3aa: CASSQGHLQPQHF
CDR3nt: TGTGCCAGCTCGCAGGGGCATCTACAGCCCCAGCATTTT

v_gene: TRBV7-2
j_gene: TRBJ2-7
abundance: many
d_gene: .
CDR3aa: CASSLGFPTYEQYF
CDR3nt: TGTGCCAGCAGCTTAGGTTTCCCCACCTACGAGCAGTACTTC

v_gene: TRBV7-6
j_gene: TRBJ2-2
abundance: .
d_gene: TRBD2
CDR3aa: CASSEIAGGYTGELFF
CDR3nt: TGTGCCAGCAGTGAAATAGCGGGTGGTTACACCGGGGAGCTGTTTTTT

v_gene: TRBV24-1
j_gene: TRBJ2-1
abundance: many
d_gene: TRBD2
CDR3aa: CATSAGLAAGRGSYNEQFF
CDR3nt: TGTGCCACCAGTGCCGGACTAGCGGCTGGTCGGGGCTCCTACAATGAGCAGTTCTTC

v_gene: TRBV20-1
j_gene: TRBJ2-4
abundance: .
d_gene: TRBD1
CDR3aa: CSARDGTELNIQYF
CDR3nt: TGCAGTGCTAGGGATGGGACAGAGTTAAACATTCAGTACTTC

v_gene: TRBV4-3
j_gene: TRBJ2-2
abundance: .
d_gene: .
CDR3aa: CASSQDWGGPGELFF
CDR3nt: TGCGCCAGCAGCCAAGATTGGGGGGGCCCAGGGGAGCTGTTTTTT

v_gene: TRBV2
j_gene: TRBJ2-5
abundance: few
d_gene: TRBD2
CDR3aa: CASSGNGLAGETQYF
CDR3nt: TGTGCCAGCAGTGGGAACGGACTAGCGGGAGAGACCCAGTACTTC

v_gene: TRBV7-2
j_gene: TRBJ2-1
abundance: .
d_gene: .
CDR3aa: CASSLDGGVTYNEQFF
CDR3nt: TGTGCCAGCAGCTTAGACGGCGGGGTCACCTACAATGAGCAGTTCTTC

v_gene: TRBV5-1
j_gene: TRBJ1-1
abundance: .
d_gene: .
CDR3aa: CASSLRPGRDAEAFF
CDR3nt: TGCGCCAGCAGCTTGCGGCCGGGTAGAGACGCTGAAGCTTTCTTT

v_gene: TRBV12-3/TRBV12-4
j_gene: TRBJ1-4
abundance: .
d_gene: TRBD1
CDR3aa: CASSRTGMNEKLFF
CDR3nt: TGTGCCAGCAGTCGGACAGGGATGAATGAAAAACTGTTTTTT

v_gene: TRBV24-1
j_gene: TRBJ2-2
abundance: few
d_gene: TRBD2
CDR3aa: CATSDLLAGANTGELFF
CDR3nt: TGTGCCACCAGTGATTTGTTAGCGGGAGCGAACACCGGGGAGCTGTTTTTT

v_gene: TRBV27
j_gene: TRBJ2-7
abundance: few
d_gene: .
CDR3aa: CASSRTYTYEQYF
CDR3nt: TGTGCCAGCAGTAGGACATATACCTACGAGCAGTACTTC

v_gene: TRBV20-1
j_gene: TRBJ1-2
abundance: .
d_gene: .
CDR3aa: CSARAGAGVPSNYGYTF
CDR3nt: TGCAGTGCTAGAGCTGGGGCAGGGGTTCCGTCTAACTATGGCTACACCTTC

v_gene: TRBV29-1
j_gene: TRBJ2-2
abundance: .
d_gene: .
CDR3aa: CSVGHTGELFF
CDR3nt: TGCAGCGTTGGTCACACCGGGGAGCTGTTTTTT

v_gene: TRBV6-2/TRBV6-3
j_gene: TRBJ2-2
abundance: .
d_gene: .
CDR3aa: CASTRRRGELFF
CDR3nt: TGTGCCAGCACCAGAAGGCGGGGGGAGCTGTTTTTT

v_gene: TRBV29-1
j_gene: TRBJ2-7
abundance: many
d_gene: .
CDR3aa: CSISLLGDEQYF
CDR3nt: TGCAGCATATCGCTTCTGGGGGACGAGCAGTACTTC

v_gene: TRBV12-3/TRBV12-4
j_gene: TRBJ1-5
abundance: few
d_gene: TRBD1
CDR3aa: CASSSGTGNDQPQHF
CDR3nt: TGTGCCAGCAGTTCCGGGACAGGGAATGATCAGCCCCAGCATTTT

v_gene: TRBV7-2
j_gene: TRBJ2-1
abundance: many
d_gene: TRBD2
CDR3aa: CASSRLAGGAYNEQFF
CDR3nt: TGTGCCAGCAGCCGATTAGCGGGAGGCGCCTACAATGAGCAGTTCTTC

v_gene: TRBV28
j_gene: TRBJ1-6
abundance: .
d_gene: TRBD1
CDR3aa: CASSFRDRGRYSPLHF
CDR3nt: TGTGCCAGCAGTTTTCGGGACAGGGGGAGGTATTCACCCCTCCACTTT

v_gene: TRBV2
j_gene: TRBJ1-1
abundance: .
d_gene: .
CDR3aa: CASRGVNLNTEAFF
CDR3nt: TGTGCCAGCAGGGGGGTGAATCTAAACACTGAAGCTTTCTTT

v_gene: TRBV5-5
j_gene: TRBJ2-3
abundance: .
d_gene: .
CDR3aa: CASSLRADSYSTDTQYF
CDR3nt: TGTGCCAGCAGCTTAAGGGCAGACTCGTACTCCACAGATACGCAGTATTTT

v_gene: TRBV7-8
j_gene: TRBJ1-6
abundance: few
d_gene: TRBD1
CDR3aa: CASSSRGNSYNSPLHF
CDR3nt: TGTGCCAGCAGTTCCAGGGGGAACTCCTATAATTCACCCCTCCACTTT

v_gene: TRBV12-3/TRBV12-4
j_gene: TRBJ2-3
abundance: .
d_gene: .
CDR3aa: CASSFGEKGDTQYF
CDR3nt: TGTGCCAGCAGTTTTGGGGAAAAGGGAGATACGCAGTATTTT

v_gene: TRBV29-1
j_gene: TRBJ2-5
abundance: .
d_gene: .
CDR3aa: CSTRPGETQYF
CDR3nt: TGCAGCACACGCCCAGGGGAGACCCAGTACTTC

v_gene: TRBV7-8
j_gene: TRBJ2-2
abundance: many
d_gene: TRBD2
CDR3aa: CASSFGRANTGELFF
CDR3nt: TGTGCCAGCAGCTTCGGGAGGGCGAACACCGGGGAGCTGTTTTTT

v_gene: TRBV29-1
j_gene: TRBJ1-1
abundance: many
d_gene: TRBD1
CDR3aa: CSVVAGGTEAFF
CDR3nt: TGCAGCGTTGTGGCAGGGGGGACTGAAGCTTTCTTT

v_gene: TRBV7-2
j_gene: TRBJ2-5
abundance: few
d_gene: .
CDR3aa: CASSLGQHQETQYF
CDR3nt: TGTGCCAGCAGCCTTGGACAGCATCAAGAGACCCAGTACTTC

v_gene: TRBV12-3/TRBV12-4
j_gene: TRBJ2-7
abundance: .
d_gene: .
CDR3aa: CASSLVAGYEQYF
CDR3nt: TGTGCCAGCAGTTTAGTTGCGGGGTACGAGCAGTACTTC

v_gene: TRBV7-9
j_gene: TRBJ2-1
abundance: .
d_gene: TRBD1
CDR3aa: CASSSGTAGYNEQFF
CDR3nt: TGTGCCAGCAGCTCCGGGACAGCAGGTTACAATGAGCAGTTCTTC